One and the same sample provided the 14 T cell receptor beta chains below, sequenced in a study of chemoradiotherapy in HPV16-positive cancers (dated by TCRdb to between 2022 and 2023). Preparation of the library involved the immunoSEQ multiplex PCR assay. TCRdb's version of the immuneACCESS table is confined to in-frame rearrangements and falls short of the full clone set. An unresolved V gene accounts for under half of the shortfall where checked; the remainder is of unknown origin. The sample table lists over 30,000 clones, about four fifths of them with a count of one. The ten largest clones take up 3.8% of the sample. The sequencing here drew on blood, taken from a patient who underwent chemoradiotherapy. These receptors all stem from a human donor with HPV-associated anogenital cancer.

The rearrangement uses TRBV19 and TRBJ2-1, with TRBD2 matching 7 bases. This CDR3 is built from 14 residues. V lost 8 bases, J lost 0 bases, and 4 bases stayed unmatched. Germline values: CDR1 LNHDA, CDR2 SQIVND (reference sequence). The chain's CDR3 is CASGAGSSYNEQFF. The CDR3 nucleotides read TGTGCCAGTGGAGCGGGGAGCTCCTACAATGAGCAGTTCTTC.

CDR3 coding DNA: TGTGCCAGCAGCCCCGGACTTAGCACAGATACGCAGTATTTT. It is translated as CASSPGLSTDTQYF. The chain carries TRBV7-3 and TRBJ2-3; D perhaps matches TRBD2 (5 bases). Germline loops: CDR1 SGHTA, CDR2 FQGTGA. The CDR3 spans 14 residues. Trimming cost V 5 bases and J 0 bases, with 9 bases left between them. The variable domain in full, completed from reference TRBV7-3 and TRBJ2-3, reads GAGVSQTPSNKVTEKGKYVELRCDPISGHTALYWYRQSLGQGPEFLIYFQGTGAADDSGLPNDRFFAVRPEGSVSTLKIQRTERGDSAVYLCASSPGLSTDTQYFGPGTRLTVL.

The V call is TRBV19, the J call TRBJ1-1; D gene unclear. The CDR3 has 12 amino acids. From germline, CDR1 is LNHDA and CDR2 SQIVND (reference sequence). With 1 base removed from V and 1 base from J, the gap between germline ends came to 1 base. CDR3 bases: TGTGCCAGTAGTATAGGGAACACTGAAGCTTTCTTT. Protein: CASSIGNTEAFF.

The rearrangement joins TRBV19 to TRBJ2-5; D call uncertain. Germline loops: CDR1 LNHDA, CDR2 SQIVND (reference sequence). The V end lost 3 bases, the J end lost 2 bases, and 7 bases lay between the germline ends. This CDR3 has 13 amino acids. In DNA form, the CDR3 reads TGTGCCAGTAGTATCTACTTACAAGAGACCCAGTACTTC. Residues: CASSIYLQETQYF.

The genes are TRBV7-9 and TRBJ2-6, with D uncertain. The CDR3 is made up of 16 amino acids. Trimming removed 7 bases from V and 4 bases from J, with 17 bases in between. Germline loops: CDR1 SEHNR, CDR2 FQNEAQ (reference sequence). The CDR3 nucleotides are TGTGCCAGCACTATCGATAGGGTCCCGGGGGCCAACGTCCTGACTTTC. Residues: CASTIDRVPGANVLTF. Full variable domain (outside the CDR3, taken from reference TRBV7-9 and TRBJ2-6): DTGVSQNPRHKITKRGQNVTFRCDPISEHNRLYWYRQTLGQGPEFLTYFQNEAQLEKSRLLSDRFSAERPKGSFSTLEIQRTEQGDSAMYLCASTIDRVPGANVLTFGAGSRLTVL.

The chain couples TRBV7-2 to TRBJ2-1; D is unclear. Germline loops: CDR1 SGHTA, CDR2 FQGNSA. The CDR3 runs to 12 residues. The ends were cut back, 1 base at V and 10 bases at J, with 8 bases in the middle. The chain's CDR3 is CASSLGPREQFF. The CDR3 DNA reads TGTGCCAGCAGCTTAGGTCCCAGGGAGCAGTTCTTC.

This clone was seen a handful of times. The chain joins TRBV7-6 to TRBJ1-5; the D gene is possibly TRBD1 (6 bases). The CDR3 has 16 residues. CDR1 is SGHVS, CDR2 FNYEAQ, per germline. The V gene lost 0 bases and the J gene lost 9 bases, with 18 bases spanning the gap. The CDR3 sequence is CASSLAGGRALGPQHF. DNA for the CDR3: TGTGCCAGCAGCTTAGCCGGGGGCAGGGCCCTTGGGCCCCAGCATTTT.

This chain uses TRBV19 with TRBJ1-2; no firm D call. Trimming stripped 4 bases from V and 3 bases from J, with 9 bases between. CDR3 size: 13 residues. Germline CDR1 reads LNHDA; CDR2 reads SQIVND (reference sequence). The CDR3 DNA reads TGTGCCAGTAGTACGACTCCTCACTATGGCTACACCTTC. This codes for CASSTTPHYGYTF.

This chain connects TRBV4-1 to TRBJ2-7; a weak D match, TRBD1 (6 bases). Germline CDR1 and CDR2: MGHRA and YSYEKL. The V and J ends lost 4 bases and 3 bases respectively, with 16 bases between them. This CDR3 is 15 amino acids long. The CDR3 bases are TGCGCCAGCAGCCGGCCGGGACAAACGAACTACGAGCAGTACTTC. Protein: CASSRPGQTNYEQYF.

This sequence joins TRBV9 and TRBJ2-1; 8 bases are a match to TRBD2. Germline-derived CDR1 and CDR2 are SGDLS and YYNGEE. The junction had 0 bases not matched to a gene; V was cut back by 0 bases and J by 7 bases. This CDR3 is built from 13 residues. CDR3 loop: CASSVAGGNEQFF. The DNA for the CDR3 is TGTGCCAGCAGCGTAGCGGGGGGGAATGAGCAGTTCTTC. The full variable domain, in which reference TRBV9 and TRBJ2-1 provide the parts outside the CDR3, is DSGVTQTPKHLITATGQRVTLRCSPRSGDLSVYWYQQSLDQGLQFLIQYYNGEERAKGNILERFSAQQFPDLHSELNLSSLELGDSALYFCASSVAGGNEQFFGPGTRLTVL.

The V and J genes are TRBV18 and TRBJ2-7; 10 bases are shared with TRBD1. V shed 4 bases and J 4 bases; nucleotides not matched to a gene: 7. Germline V gene lookup returns CDR1 KGHSH and CDR2 LQKENI. CDR3 size: 15 residues. CDR3 sequence: CASSLQGDRGYEQYF. The CDR3 DNA reads as TGTGCCAGCTCACTGCAGGGGGACAGGGGATACGAGCAGTACTTC.

The chain recombines TRBV28 with TRBJ1-2, with unresolved D. CDR1 is MDHEN, CDR2 SYDVKM, per germline. CDR3 length: 14 amino acids. V was clipped by 5 bases and J by 2 bases, with 12 bases between them. The CDR3 DNA reads as TGTGCCAGCAGTGCTTCTTCGGGAAACTATGGCTACACCTTC. Translation: CASSASSGNYGYTF.

The gene calls are TRBV4-1 and TRBJ2-6; D is undetermined. Germline lookup yields CDR1 MGHRA and CDR2 YSYEKL. Trimming shortened V by 4 bases and J by 0 bases, and 22 bases separated the two germline ends. This CDR3 contains 20 residues. CDR3 coding DNA: TGCGCCAGCAGCCTACCCCATAACATGAAGGGCCTCTCTGGGGCCAACGTCCTGACTTTC. Protein product: CASSLPHNMKGLSGANVLTF.

This chain uses TRBV19 with TRBJ2-2; D unclear. In germline, CDR1 is LNHDA, CDR2 SQIVND (reference sequence). Trimming took off 5 bases at V and 4 bases at J, with 5 bases between the two ends. The CDR3 has 12 amino acids. The CDR3 loop is CASSLVTGELFF. The CDR3 DNA reads TGTGCCAGTAGTTTGGTCACCGGGGAGCTGTTTTTT. Using reference TRBV19 and TRBJ2-2 for the parts outside the CDR3, the full variable domain is DGGITQSPKYLFRKEGQNVTLSCEQNLNHDAMYWYRQDPGQGLRLIYYSQIVNDFQKGDIAEGYSVSREKKESFPLTVTSAQKNPTAFYLCASSLVTGELFFGEGSRLTVL.